Below, 28 T cell receptor beta chains from the same sample are listed, as sequenced in a study of cytomegalovirus exposure and HLA in healthy donors. The study ran its PCR with 60 Vbeta and 13 Jbeta primers. The protocol was immunoSEQ multiplex PCR, while the TCRdb copy is restricted to in-frame clones and leaves out a portion. Of some 190,000 clones in the sample, over 75% were seen once. Material: PBMCs. These receptors were collected from a woman younger than 45 in good health and CMV-seronegative.

The J gene is TRBJ2-7, the V gene TRBV11-3, with a possible D match to TRBD1 (6 bases). Deletions cut 5 bases from V and 7 bases from J, with 15 bases between. Per germline, CDR1 SGHNT and CDR2 YENEEA. The CDR3 consists of 13 residues. Here the CDR3 DNA reads TGTGCCAGCAGCCTAGGGGTCAGGGGAGAGCAGTACTTC. Its protein product is CASSLGVRGEQYF.

V gene TRBV4-1 combines with J gene TRBJ2-3; D uncertain. V was cut by 1 base and J by 1 base, with 6 bases left in between. This CDR3 is built from 14 residues. Germline CDR1 reads MGHRA; CDR2 reads YSYEKL. The CDR3 DNA sequence: TGCGCCAGCAGCCAAGTCTACCGCACAGATACGCAGTATTTT. Translating it yields CASSQVYRTDTQYF.

J is TRBJ1-2 and V is TRBV11-1, with 7 bases fitting TRBD1. The CDR3 has 13 amino acids. Unmatched junction bases numbered 2, after V lost 5 bases and J lost 2 bases. The germline V gene encodes CDR1 SGHAT and CDR2 FQDESV (reference sequence). In nucleotides, the CDR3 is TGTGCCAGCAGCCCGACAGGGAACTATGGCTACACCTTC. Translation: CASSPTGNYGYTF.

The chain joins TRBV27 to TRBJ2-7; D not certain. Per germline, CDR1 MNHEY and CDR2 SMNVEV (reference sequence). The CDR3 length is 14 residues. V lost 2 bases to trimming and J lost 1 base, with 9 bases between them. This CDR3 is CASSLGALSYEQYF. The DNA of the CDR3 is TGTGCCAGCAGTTTAGGAGCACTATCCTACGAGCAGTACTTC.

The chain couples TRBV6-5 to TRBJ1-2, with 8 bases aligning to TRBD1. Trimming at V came to 3 bases and at J to 4 bases, leaving 1 base not matched to a gene. The CDR3 runs 13 residues. Germline V gene data show CDR1 as MNHEY and CDR2 as SVGAGI. The CDR3 sequence: CASSYDRGYGYTF. Here the CDR3 DNA reads TGTGCCAGCAGTTATGACAGGGGCTATGGCTACACCTTC.

The chain couples TRBV7-2 to TRBJ2-1, with D perhaps matching TRBD2 (6 bases). Per the germline V gene, CDR1 is SGHTA and CDR2 is FQGNSA. V was shortened by 3 bases and J by 3 bases, with 12 bases between the two germline ends. The CDR3 is 15 residues long. CDR3 region: CASSFLPGDYNEQFF. The CDR3 DNA follows: TGTGCCAGCAGCTTTTTACCGGGGGACTACAATGAGCAGTTCTTC. The full variable domain, rest sourced from reference TRBV7-2 and TRBJ2-1, is GAGVSQSPSNKVTEKGKDVELRCDPISGHTALYWYRQSLGQGLEFLIYFQGNSAPDKSGLPSDRFSAERTGGSVSTLTIQRTQQEDSAVYLCASSFLPGDYNEQFFGPGTRLTVL.

The chain is built from TRBV10-1 and TRBJ1-6; D unclear. V was shortened by 2 bases and J by 11 bases, with 13 bases between the two germline ends. This CDR3 spans 14 amino acids. Germline V gives CDR1 WNHNN, CDR2 SYGVQD (reference sequence). The CDR3 sequence: CASSERGYVAPLHF. CDR3 coding DNA: TGCGCCAGCAGTGAGAGAGGATACGTGGCACCCCTCCACTTT.

The rearrangement joins TRBV4-3 to TRBJ1-1, with no clear D. Between the trimmed V and J ends, which lost 1 base and 5 bases, there was a span of 8 bases. The CDR3 is made up of 13 amino acids. Germline lookup yields CDR1 LGHNA and CDR2 YSLEER. CDR3 region: CASSQAHLTEAFF. CDR3 DNA sequence: TGCGCCAGCAGCCAAGCTCATCTAACTGAAGCTTTCTTT.

The chain couples TRBV12-5 to TRBJ2-3; weak D call: TRBD2 (6 bases). The CDR3 runs to 13 residues. Germline V CDR1 and CDR2: LGHNT, FRNRAP. The germline V and J ends were trimmed by 10 bases and 0 bases, with 11 bases remaining between them. DNA of the CDR3: TGTGCTACGGCCCGGGGGAGCACAGATACGCAGTATTTT. It specifies CATARGSTDTQYF.

This clone was detected only once. The V and J genes are TRBV6-1 and TRBJ2-5, with D unclear. The J call may be mistaken, given a closer DNA end match to TRBJ2-7. The length of the CDR3 is 14 residues. CDR1 is MNHNS and CDR2 is SASEGT in the germline V gene. CDR3 nucleotide sequence: TGTGCCAGCAGTGAAGACGAGCGCCTCCACGAGCAGTACTTC. Translated: CASSEDERLHEQYF.

V is TRBV2 and J is TRBJ1-1; D is undetermined. The CDR3 is 15 amino acids. V was pared by 6 bases and J by 7 bases, with 21 bases between. Germline loops: CDR1 SNHLY, CDR2 FYNNEI. The CDR3 DNA sequence: TGTGCCAGCAGCGCCATCAGCGGGCCTCTCCTTGAAGCTTTCTTT. Amino acids: CASSAISGPLLEAFF.

This chain uses TRBV4-3 with TRBJ2-1; 9 bases agree with TRBD2. From germline, CDR1 is LGHNA and CDR2 YSLEER. This CDR3 region has 16 residues. Losses at the gene ends were 2 bases for V and 6 bases for J; bases not matched to a gene: 8. This CDR3 reads CASSQYSSGGINEQFF. CDR3 nucleotides: TGCGCCAGCAGCCAATATTCCAGCGGGGGGATCAATGAGCAGTTCTTC.

This CDR3 is CASSFQGASYEQYF. In nucleotides, the CDR3 is TGCGCCAGCAGCTTTCAGGGGGCGTCGTACGAGCAGTACTTC. The chain joins TRBV5-1 to TRBJ2-7; TRBD1 agrees at 8 bases. Per germline, CDR1 SGHRS and CDR2 YFSETQ. The CDR3 has 14 amino acids. J lost 4 bases, V lost 2 bases, and 5 bases had no gene match.

The V call is TRBV4-1, the J call TRBJ1-4, with a weak D call TRBD1 (6 bases). The CDR3 has 15 residues. Germline-derived CDR1 and CDR2 are MGHRA and YSYEKL. V was cut by 2 bases and J by 10 bases, with 17 bases left in between. The CDR3 sequence is CASSQWGGREGKLFF. CDR3 nucleotide sequence: TGCGCCAGCAGCCAATGGGGGGGCAGGGAGGGAAAACTGTTTTTT.

The table lists this clone with a few counts. This sequence joins TRBV2 and TRBJ2-3; 14 bases are shared with TRBD2. The V and J ends lost 11 bases and 5 bases, in that order; junction bases with no gene match: 15. CDR1 and CDR2 (germline): SNHLY, FYNNEI. CDR3 length: 17 residues. This CDR3 is CAVGRTSGGPREDTQYF. For the CDR3, the DNA is TGTGCCGTGGGGAGGACTAGCGGGGGGCCTAGGGAAGATACGCAGTATTTT. Based on the CDR3 plus reference TRBV2 and TRBJ2-3, the full variable domain is EPEVTQTPSHQVTQMGQEVILRCVPISNHLYFYWYRQILGQKVEFLVSFYNNEISEKSEIFDDQFSVERPDGSNFTLKIRSTKLEDSAMYFCAVGRTSGGPREDTQYFGPGTRLTVL.

The V call is TRBV19, the J call TRBJ1-2; 8 positions agree with TRBD1. The CDR3 sequence is 16 residues long. V lost 6 bases, J lost 3 bases, and 12 bases stayed unmatched. Germline V lookup: CDR1 LNHDA, CDR2 SQIVND (reference sequence). In nucleotides, the CDR3 is TGTGCCAGTAGCCGAGTTAACCCAGGGGGCCACTATGGCTACACCTTC. Amino acid sequence: CASSRVNPGGHYGYTF.

The J gene is TRBJ1-2, the V gene TRBV7-2; 7 nucleotides match TRBD1. The V gene end was trimmed by 4 bases and the J gene end by 12 bases; junction bases not matched to a gene: 14. CDR3 length equals 14 residues. Germline assignment: CDR1 SGHTA and CDR2 FQGNSA. The chain's CDR3 is CASSWGWDSSLDTF. The CDR3, as DNA: TGTGCCAGCAGCTGGGGCTGGGACAGCTCTTTGGACACCTTC.

The chain combines TRBV2 with TRBJ2-7; no definite D call. Germline CDR1 is SNHLY and CDR2 is FYNNEI. This CDR3 is built from 15 residues. Trimming shortened V by 6 bases and J by 3 bases, and 18 bases separated the two germline ends. This chain's CDR3 is CASRIEPNPIYEQYF. The CDR3 DNA sequence: TGTGCCAGCAGGATAGAGCCGAACCCCATCTACGAGCAGTACTTC.

The chain carries TRBV30 and TRBJ2-3; maybe TRBD2 (5 bases). Germline V gene sequence: CDR1 GTSNPN, CDR2 SVGIG (reference sequence). This CDR3 has 12 amino acids. Trimming took off 8 bases at V and 6 bases at J, with 15 bases between the two ends. The CDR3 protein is CAQADFSDTQYF. The CDR3 nucleotides are TGTGCCCAAGCGGATTTCTCGGATACGCAGTATTTT.

V and J are TRBV30 and TRBJ1-3; no definite D call. Germline CDR1 and CDR2: GTSNPN and SVGIG (reference sequence). V lost 3 bases and J lost 0, with 9 bases in between. This CDR3 is built from 14 residues. Here the CDR3 DNA reads TGTGCCTGGAGGGCCCGGGGCTCTGGAAACACCATATATTTT. Amino acids: CAWRARGSGNTIYF. The full variable domain, its missing parts supplied by reference TRBV30 and TRBJ1-3, is SQTIHQWPATLVQPVGSPLSLECTVEGTSNPNLYWYRQAAGRGLQLLFYSVGIGQISSEVPQNLSASRPQDRQFILSSKKLLLSDSGFYLCAWRARGSGNTIYFGEGSWLTVV.

The V gene is TRBV30, the J gene TRBJ1-1, with 7 bases aligning to TRBD1. The CDR3 loop spans 15 amino acids. V shed 0 bases and J 3 bases; nucleotides not matched to a gene: 7. CDR1 is GTSNPN, CDR2 SVGIG, per germline (reference sequence). As DNA, the CDR3 is TGTGCCTGGAGTGTGATGACAGGGCGAGACACTGAAGCTTTCTTT. This translates into CAWSVMTGRDTEAFF.

The chain is built from TRBV5-1 and TRBJ1-3; D is unresolved. Germline CDR1 reads SGHRS; CDR2 reads YFSETQ. This CDR3 has 15 residues. Trimming removed 2 bases from V and 0 bases from J, with 9 bases in between. In nucleotides, the CDR3 is TGCGCCAGCAGCTTCGCGGGGAACTCTGGAAACACCATATATTTT. Translating gives CASSFAGNSGNTIYF.

In its sample, this clone was seen a few times. The chain carries TRBV11-2 and TRBJ2-5, with D maybe TRBD2 (6 bases). The CDR3 sequence is 15 residues long. V was shortened by 5 bases and J by 1 base, with 14 bases between the two germline ends. Per germline, CDR1 SGHAT and CDR2 FQNNGV. Written as DNA, the CDR3 is TGTGCCAGCAGCCCCTCGTGGGGGGTCCAAGAGACCCAGTACTTC. Protein sequence: CASSPSWGVQETQYF.

This clone has a handful of counts. V is TRBV25-1 and J is TRBJ1-3; 9 bases map to TRBD1. The CDR3 is 15 amino acids. Germline CDR1 reads MGHDK; CDR2 reads SYGVNS. Trimming cost V 3 bases and J 5 bases; bases outside gene matches: 5. CDR3: CASSDVTGGRNTIYF. In DNA form, the CDR3 reads TGTGCCAGCAGTGATGTGACAGGGGGGAGAAACACCATATATTTT.

J is TRBJ1-1 and V is TRBV6-1, with a possible D match to TRBD1 (5 bases). V gave up 2 bases and J gave up 4 bases, with 14 bases separating them. The CDR3 runs to 15 residues. Germline V gives CDR1 MNHNS, CDR2 SASEGT. The CDR3 DNA follows: TGTGCCAGCAGTGAATCGGGCAGGGTTATCACTGAAGCTTTCTTT. Its translation is CASSESGRVITEAFF.

This chain joins TRBV12-5 and TRBJ1-1; D gene ambiguous. The germline V and J ends were trimmed by 7 bases and 1 base, with 19 bases remaining between them. Germline loops: CDR1 LGHNT, CDR2 FRNRAP. This CDR3 comprises 16 residues. For the CDR3, the DNA is TGTGCTAGTGTCATGCGGGATTTCACCCCGAACACTGAAGCTTTCTTT. Translation: CASVMRDFTPNTEAFF. Complete variable domain (other parts from reference TRBV12-5 and TRBJ1-1): DARVTQTPRHKVTEMGQEVTMRCQPILGHNTVFWYRQTMMQGLELLAYFRNRAPLDDSGMPKDRFSAEMPDATLATLKIQPSEPRDSAVYFCASVMRDFTPNTEAFFGQGTRLTVV.

This sequence joins TRBV29-1 and TRBJ2-5, with no clear D. V was cut by 6 bases and J by 0 bases, with 8 bases left in between. This CDR3 region has 12 residues. Germline V gives CDR1 SQVTM, CDR2 ANQGSEA. For the CDR3, the DNA is TGCAGCGTGGGCCATGACCAAGAGACCCAGTACTTC. Its translation: CSVGHDQETQYF. Drawing the rest from reference TRBV29-1 and TRBJ2-5, the complete variable domain is SAVISQKPSRDICQRGTSLTIQCQVDSQVTMMFWYRQQPGQSLTLIATANQGSEATYESGFVIDKFPISRPNLTFSTLTVSNMSPEDSSIYLCSVGHDQETQYFGPGTRLLVL.

The genes are TRBV6-6 and TRBJ2-3; 12 bases align to TRBD2. CDR3 size: 16 residues. Germline V gene lookup returns CDR1 MNHNY and CDR2 SVGAGI (reference sequence). Losses at the gene ends were 8 bases for V and 1 base for J; bases not matched to a gene: 7. CDR3 amino acids: CASGPRTSGGTDTQYF. The CDR3 DNA reads TGTGCCAGCGGGCCTAGGACTAGCGGGGGCACAGATACGCAGTATTTT.